These 21 T cell receptor beta chains came from one sample sequenced in a study of blood T cells in healthy people across ages. Primed by a sample-barcoded 5' primer and a J-beta primer mix, a second PCR proceeded for roughly 7 to 11 cycles. TCRdb re-called the 5' RACE reads through MiXCR, storing one row per CDR3 protein. The sample includes under 1,100,000 distinct CDR3 sequences, approximately 26% of them seen just once. This sample also belongs to another study, concerning T cells of mothers and their children.

Specimen: blood. The receptors come from a girl aged 2 to 10 in good health.

The V gene is TRBV29-1, the J gene TRBJ2-5; D may be TRBD1 (5 bases). The CDR3 length is 13 residues. Deletions cut 3 bases from V and 4 bases from J, with 12 bases between. CDR1 is SQVTM and CDR2 is ANQGSEA in the germline V gene. The CDR3 sequence: CSVDRDGSETQYF. The CDR3 region has the DNA TGCAGCGTTGACAGGGATGGGTCAGAGACCCAGTACTTC.

This clonotype showed up just a few times. The chain employs TRBV12-5 and TRBJ2-5, with TRBD1 matching 7 bases. The end of the DNA fits TRBJ2-7 better, so the J call may be wrong. From germline, CDR1 is LGHNT and CDR2 FRNRAP. The CDR3 loop spans 13 amino acids. The CDR3, as DNA: TGTGCTAGTGGGGTGGGACAGTACTACGAGCAGTACTTC. Its translation: CASGVGQYYEQYF.

A few counts support this clonotype. The chain is built from TRBV27 and TRBJ2-1; the D gene is possibly TRBD1 (7 bases). The DNA end is more similar to TRBJ2-7, so the J call may be wrong. The CDR3 loop spans 14 amino acids. Germline V gene sequence: CDR1 MNHEY, CDR2 SMNVEV (reference sequence). DNA of the CDR3: TGTGCCAGCAGTTACGGGACAGCCGGGGGCGAGCAGTACTTC. This translates into CASSYGTAGGEQYF.

The V call is TRBV4-1, the J call TRBJ2-1; 10 bases match TRBD2. The DNA matches TRBJ2-7 better at its end, which makes the J call doubtful. This CDR3 is 18 amino acids long. The germline V gene encodes CDR1 MGHRA and CDR2 YSYEKL. The CDR3 coding sequence is TGCGCCAGCAGCCAGGGGCCAGCGGGAGGGTCCTACTCCTACGAGCAGTACTTC. As protein: CASSQGPAGGSYSYEQYF.

V gene TRBV4-2 combines with J gene TRBJ2-5; 11 positions agree with TRBD2. Germline V lookup: CDR1 LGHNA, CDR2 YNFKEQ. This CDR3 has 14 amino acids. V shed 4 bases, J shed 3 bases, and the junction held 1 base outside the gene matches. The CDR3 nucleotides are TGTGCCAGCAGCCGGGGACTAGCGGAAGAGACCCAGTACTTC. It encodes CASSRGLAEETQYF.

V is TRBV15 and J is TRBJ2-5, with D unclear. Germline V gene data show CDR1 as LNHNV and CDR2 as YYDKDF (reference sequence). V gave up 6 bases and J gave up 5 bases, with 7 bases separating them. The CDR3 consists of 11 residues. The CDR3 region has the DNA TGTGCCACCAGGTTATCGGAGACCCAGTACTTC. Translating gives CATRLSETQYF.

This sequence joins TRBV12-3 or TRBV12-4 and TRBJ2-5; no clear D gene. The CDR3 totals 15 residues. The V and J ends lost 0 bases and 2 bases respectively, with 10 bases between them. The chain's CDR3 is CASSLAVGEQETQYF. The CDR3 DNA reads TGTGCCAGCAGTTTAGCGGTCGGCGAACAAGAGACCCAGTACTTC.

The chain links TRBV20-1 to TRBJ2-5, with 9 bases aligning to TRBD2. The tail of the sequence fits TRBJ2-1 better, so the J call may be wrong. The CDR3 consists of 16 residues. The germline CDR1 and CDR2 sequences are DFQATT and SNEGSKA (reference sequence). This CDR3 reads CSASDRASGRLDEQFF. CDR3 DNA sequence: TGCAGTGCTAGCGATAGGGCCAGCGGGAGGTTGGATGAGCAGTTCTTC.

The chain employs TRBV20-1 and TRBJ2-7; possibly TRBD1 or TRBD2 for D (5 bases each). Germline V lookup: CDR1 DFQATT, CDR2 SNEGSKA (reference sequence). This CDR3 is built from 15 residues. Trimming took 0 bases from V and 5 from J, leaving 17 bases between them. The CDR3 protein is CSARDGRGLPNEQYF. CDR3 coding DNA: TGCAGTGCTAGAGATGGTCGGGGCCTACCTAACGAGCAGTACTTC.

There are a few counts of this clonotype. This sequence joins TRBV3-1 and TRBJ2-5; D not certain. Between the trimmed V and J ends, which lost 6 bases and 1 base, there was a span of 6 bases. The CDR3 totals 12 residues. Germline loops: CDR1 LGHDT, CDR2 YNNKEL (reference sequence). The CDR3 loop is CASRISQETQYF. CDR3 DNA sequence: TGTGCCAGCAGGATTTCCCAAGAGACCCAGTACTTC.

This clonotype was detected only a few times. V usage is TRBV27 and J usage is TRBJ2-5; D could derive from TRBD1 or TRBD2 (5 bases each). This CDR3 has 12 residues. Germline lookup yields CDR1 MNHEY and CDR2 SMNVEV (reference sequence). With 9 bases removed from V and 7 bases from J, the gap between germline ends came to 15 bases. CDR3 in amino acids: CASRDQTRTQYF. In DNA, the CDR3 is TGTGCCAGTCGGGACCAAACTCGGACCCAGTACTTC.

This clonotype was detected only a few times. The V and J genes are TRBV12-3 or TRBV12-4 and TRBJ2-5; no clear D. With the DNA end fitting TRBJ2-1 better, the J assignment may be wrong. The CDR3 has 11 amino acids. This CDR3 is CASSVLNEQFF. CDR3 DNA sequence: TGTGCCAGCAGTGTATTGAATGAGCAGTTCTTC.

This chain uses TRBV20-1 with TRBJ2-7; TRBD2 matches at 10 bases. V lost 7 bases and J lost 9; bases outside the gene matches: 6. CDR3 size: 11 residues. From germline, CDR1 is DFQATT and CDR2 SNEGSKA (reference sequence). CDR3 nucleotide sequence: TGCAGTGTCCTAGCGGGAGAATGGCAGTACTTC. Protein sequence: CSVLAGEWQYF.

This sequence joins TRBV5-5 and TRBJ1-2; a possible D gene is TRBD1 (6 bases). Germline CDR1 is SGHKS and CDR2 is YYEKEE (reference sequence). V was shortened by 2 bases and J by 8 bases, with 19 bases between the two germline ends. The CDR3 runs to 15 residues. The CDR3 here is CASSFNAGDHLGYTF. CDR3 bases: TGTGCCAGCAGCTTTAACGCAGGGGATCATCTCGGCTACACCTTC.

V and J are TRBV7-8 and TRBJ2-1, with TRBD1 as a possible D gene (5 bases). Trimming pared 2 bases from V and 4 bases from J, leaving 12 bases between. CDR3 length: 15 amino acids. CDR1 is SGHVS, CDR2 FQNEAQ, per germline. CDR3 nucleotides: TGTGCCAGCAGCTTACAGGGAAGGGCTTACAATGAGCAGTTCTTC. Translating it yields CASSLQGRAYNEQFF.

This clonotype appeared a few times. V and J are TRBV12-3 or TRBV12-4 and TRBJ2-2, with D uncertain. The CDR3 runs 12 residues. Trimming removed 9 bases from V and 8 bases from J, with 13 bases in between. As DNA, the CDR3 is TGTGCCAGTACCCCGCAATTAGGGGAGCTGTTTTTT. Amino acid sequence: CASTPQLGELFF.

This clonotype turned up a few times. The chain has TRBV12-5 and TRBJ1-1, with D unclear. The V gene lost 3 bases and the J gene lost 3 bases, with 11 bases spanning the gap. Germline V CDR1 and CDR2: LGHNT, FRNRAP. The CDR3 runs to 14 residues. For the CDR3, the DNA is TGTGCTAGTGGTTTCATAGCAGGCCACACTGAAGCTTTCTTT. Amino acid sequence: CASGFIAGHTEAFF.

The table lists this clonotype with a few counts. The gene calls are TRBV9 and TRBJ2-5, with D tentatively TRBD2 (5 bases). The CDR3 loop spans 17 amino acids. Trimming removed 2 bases from V and 2 bases from J, with 19 bases in between. Germline CDR1 and CDR2: SGDLS and YYNGEE. The CDR3 DNA follows: TGTGCCAGCAGCGTCGGAAACCCAGCGGCCATACAAGAGACCCAGTACTTC. Protein product: CASSVGNPAAIQETQYF. Full variable domain (rest looked up from reference TRBV9 and TRBJ2-5): DSGVTQTPKHLITATGQRVTLRCSPRSGDLSVYWYQQSLDQGLQFLIQYYNGEERAKGNILERFSAQQFPDLHSELNLSSLELGDSALYFCASSVGNPAAIQETQYFGPGTRLLVL.

The chain carries TRBV12-3 or TRBV12-4 and TRBJ1-6; possible D gene TRBD1, 5 bases. The CDR3 runs 14 residues. V lost 2 bases and J lost 7, with 9 bases in between. This CDR3 is CASSLWGKNSPLHF. CDR3 DNA sequence: TGTGCCAGCAGTTTATGGGGGAAAAATTCACCCCTCCACTTT.

Many counts were recorded for this clonotype. V usage is TRBV4-1 and J usage is TRBJ2-5; 12 positions match TRBD2. Germline CDR1 reads MGHRA; CDR2 reads YSYEKL. V shed 1 base, J shed 5 bases, and the junction held 5 bases outside the gene matches. There are 16 residues in the CDR3. CDR3 DNA sequence: TGCGCCAGCAGCCAAGTGACTAGCGGGAGAGGGGAGACCCAGTACTTC. Its protein product is CASSQVTSGRGETQYF.

The CDR3 nucleotides read TGTGCCAGCAGCACTAGACTAGCGGGAGGGTCCCAAGAGACCCAGTACTTC. This translates into CASSTRLAGGSQETQYF. The rearrangement uses TRBV11-3 and TRBJ2-5; 14 bases map to TRBD2. CDR1 and CDR2 from the germline V gene are SGHNT and YENEEA. The CDR3 spans 17 residues. The ends lost 5 bases at V and 1 base at J; junction bases unmatched: 6.